This paragraph covers one T cell receptor (beta chain) sequence. Antigen unknown. Time point defined: newly diagnosed GD, antithyroid drugs for less than 3 months. TCR sequences were obtained from RNA taken from PBMCs. The entry originates in a study of regulatory T cells in long-lasting Graves disease. Notes on the study in general: Less diverse TCR repertoires were seen in persistent Graves' patients than in newly diagnosed ones.

TCR beta libraries were built with iRepertoire HTBI primers and Arm-PCR of CDR3 regions. MiXCR, run by TCRdb on the multiplex PCR reads, gives a single entry per CDR3 protein. Of 300,000 to 400,000 distinct CDR3 sequences in the sample, over 15% were seen once. The germline CDR1 and CDR2 sequences are SEHNR and FQNEAQ (reference sequence). V was clipped by 4 bases and J by 7 bases; unmatched bases: 5. The CDR3 is 15 residues long. The data were also submitted as part of a second study, on T cells in Graves' hyperthyroidism and ophthalmopathy. Per that study: When the TCR CDR3 underwent first-round RT-PCR, the HTBI primer set was used.

The chain recombines TRBV7-9 with TRBJ2-2; the match to TRBD1 covers 11 bases. The source material was peripheral blood mononuclear cells (PBMCs), sampled at new diagnosis, from a patient treated with antithyroid drugs. The origin of this receptor is a man aged 40-55 years with Graves disease. CDR3 nucleotides: TGTGCCAGCAGCTCCCGGACAGGGGGCCTCGGGGAGCTGTTTTTT. Protein sequence: CASSSRTGGLGELFF.